This T cell receptor beta chain originates from a study of blood T cell repertoires in COVID-19. Across the study: The United States, Italy and Spain were the sources of the acute and convalescent COVID-19 samples.

The ends were cut back, 4 bases at V and 10 bases at J, with 10 bases in the middle. The CDR3 runs 11 residues. Germline V gives CDR1 SEHNR, CDR2 FQNEAQ (reference sequence). This study enrolled people aged roughly 18 to 90 from approximately 25 US geographic areas. Profiling relied on immunoSEQ multiplex PCR, and the TCRdb table lists in-frame clones only, not all of them. The data hold about 140,000 clones, with about four fifths observed a single time. The rearrangement links TRBV7-9 to TRBJ1-1; D ambiguous. The sequenced sample consisted of PBMCs or T cells enriched from blood (not recorded which). The sequence came from a man aged 40-49 years with acute COVID-19. CDR3 bases: TGTGCCAGCAGCTCAACAGATACAGCTTTCTTT. Translation: CASSSTDTAFF. Using reference TRBV7-9 and TRBJ1-1 for the parts outside the CDR3, the full variable domain is DTGVSQNPRHKITKRGQNVTFRCDPISEHNRLYWYRQTLGQGPEFLTYFQNEAQLEKSRLLSDRFSAERPKGSFSTLEIQRTEQGDSAMYLCASSSTDTAFFGQGTRLTVV.